A selection of T cell receptor beta chains follows, all from one sample in a study of T cells in tumors after PD-1 blockade. Method: immunoSEQ multiplex PCR; TCRdb's copy keeps in-frame clones and lacks some. The data hold 61,000 or so clones, with roughly 77% observed a single time. Specimen: PBMCs, collected before anti-PD-1 treatment. All receptors come from a human donor with basal cell carcinoma. Each CDR3 is given with its conserved first and last residue. D genes are given only for firm matches. Clone size, where shown, is once, few, many, or a class for clones that have expanded.

size: few; D: NA; V: TRBV6-1; J: TRBJ1-1; DNA: TGTGCCAGCAGTGAAGGCAGGAACACTGAAGCTTTCTTT; CDR3: CASSEGRNTEAFF
size: NA; D: NA; V: TRBV21-1; J: TRBJ1-2; DNA: TGTGCCAGCAGCACCCCATGGGGGGACAGGGGCGCCCCCTATGGCTACACCTTC; CDR3: CASSTPWGDRGAPYGYTF
size: NA; D: TRBD1; V: TRBV11-3; J: TRBJ1-2; DNA: TGTGCCAGCAGCTTAAGGGGGACAGGGTCGGTTGTCTATGGCTACACCTTC; CDR3: CASSLRGTGSVVYGYTF
size: NA; D: TRBD1; V: TRBV30; J: TRBJ1-1; DNA: TGTGCCTGGAGGATGACAGGGCTCACTGAAGCTTTCTTT; CDR3: CAWRMTGLTEAFF
size: NA; D: NA; V: TRBV3-1/TRBV3-2; J: TRBJ2-3; DNA: TGTGCCACCAAACAGGGGGCGGGGGGGCTCACAGATACGCAGTATTTT; CDR3: CATKQGAGGLTDTQYF
size: NA; D: NA; V: TRBV29-1; J: TRBJ1-1; DNA: TGCAGCGTGGGATTCCCGACGGCGAACACTGAAGCTTTCTTT; CDR3: CSVGFPTANTEAFF
size: NA; D: TRBD2; V: TRBV5-1; J: TRBJ2-5; DNA: TGCGCCAGCAGCTTGACAGGGACTAGCGGGCAAGAGACCCAGTACTTC; CDR3: CASSLTGTSGQETQYF
size: NA; D: NA; V: TRBV5-4; J: TRBJ1-1; DNA: TGTGCCAGCAGCAAAGGACTAGGTTTGAACACTGAAGCTTTCTTT; CDR3: CASSKGLGLNTEAFF
size: NA; D: NA; V: TRBV6-5; J: TRBJ1-5; DNA: TGTGCCAGCTGGCAGGGGATGCAGCCCCAGCATTTT; CDR3: CASWQGMQPQHF
size: few; D: NA; V: TRBV6-6; J: TRBJ1-1; DNA: TGTGCCAGCAGTTACTATCGGGGTGAAGCTTTCTTT; CDR3: CASSYYRGEAFF
size: few; D: TRBD2; V: TRBV20-1; J: TRBJ2-3; DNA: TGCAGTGCTAGTAGGGCTAGCGGGGGGGCTAGCACAGATACGCAGTATTTT; CDR3: CSASRASGGASTDTQYF
size: NA; D: TRBD1; V: TRBV24-1; J: TRBJ2-3; DNA: TGTGCCACCAGTGGTACAGGGGTCACAGATACGCAGTATTTT; CDR3: CATSGTGVTDTQYF
size: NA; D: NA; V: TRBV19; J: TRBJ1-5; DNA: TGTGCCAGTAGTATAGGTTTTCAGCCCCAGCATTTT; CDR3: CASSIGFQPQHF
size: NA; D: TRBD2; V: TRBV19; J: TRBJ2-1; DNA: TGTGCCAGTAGTGACTTAAGACCGGGACTAGCGGGGTCCTTGAGCTCCTACAATGAGCAGTTCTTC; CDR3: CASSDLRPGLAGSLSSYNEQFF
size: NA; D: NA; V: TRBV9; J: TRBJ1-1; DNA: TGTGCCAGCAGCGCGGAGGGAGGATTGAACACTGAAGCTTTCTTT; CDR3: CASSAEGGLNTEAFF
size: NA; D: NA; V: TRBV27; J: TRBJ1-2; DNA: TGTGCCAGCAGTTTTCAGGGGACGGGTGGCTACACCTTC; CDR3: CASSFQGTGGYTF
size: once; D: NA; V: TRBV5-4; J: TRBJ2-3; DNA: TGTGCCAGCAGCTTGTTGGCGGGGGCTTCCACAGATACGCAGTATTTT; CDR3: CASSLLAGASTDTQYF
size: few; D: NA; V: TRBV4-1; J: TRBJ2-3; DNA: TGCGCCAGCAGCCAAGTCTCTACAGCAGATACGCAGTATTTT; CDR3: CASSQVSTADTQYF
size: NA; D: TRBD2; V: TRBV7-9; J: TRBJ2-7; DNA: TGTGCCAGCAGCTCGCCGCCCGGACTAGCGGGGGGGCTTTACGAGCAGTACTTC; CDR3: CASSSPPGLAGGLYEQYF
size: NA; D: NA; V: TRBV5-8; J: TRBJ1-2; DNA: TGTGCCAGCAGCTTGACAGTGGGGGGCTACACCTTC; CDR3: CASSLTVGGYTF
size: NA; D: TRBD1; V: TRBV5-1; J: TRBJ1-1; DNA: TGCGCCAGCGGCAGGGGGCCCACTATCCCGAACACTGAAGCTTTCTTT; CDR3: CASGRGPTIPNTEAFF
size: NA; D: TRBD1; V: TRBV7-9; J: TRBJ1-3; DNA: TGTGCCAGCACCCACAGGGGTGGAAACACCATATATTTT; CDR3: CASTHRGGNTIYF
size: NA; D: NA; V: TRBV19; J: TRBJ2-7; DNA: TGTGCCAGTAGCCTGGACAGCTCCTACGAGCAGTACTTC; CDR3: CASSLDSSYEQYF
size: NA; D: NA; V: TRBV19; J: TRBJ1-2; DNA: TGTGCCAGTACCCCGAGACTAGGGGTGGGAGGTGGCTACACCTTC; CDR3: CASTPRLGVGGGYTF
size: NA; D: NA; V: TRBV10-3; J: TRBJ2-2; DNA: TGTGCCATCCTCAGGGAGGCTACAGTTACCGGGGAGCTGTTTTTT; CDR3: CAILREATVTGELFF
size: once; D: NA; V: TRBV12-3/TRBV12-4; J: TRBJ1-2; DNA: TGTGCCAGCAGCTCCACGGCTAATGGCTACACCTTC; CDR3: CASSSTANGYTF
size: NA; D: NA; V: TRBV30; J: TRBJ1-3; DNA: TGTGCCTGGGGAGGAAATGGAAACACCATATATTTT; CDR3: CAWGGNGNTIYF
size: NA; D: TRBD1; V: TRBV5-1; J: TRBJ2-1; DNA: TGCGCCAGCAGCGACGGACAGGGCCTATACAATGAGCAGTTCTTC; CDR3: CASSDGQGLYNEQFF
size: NA; D: TRBD1; V: TRBV9; J: TRBJ1-1; DNA: TGTGCCAGCAGCGTCCAGGGGGCCGACACTGAAGCTTTCTTT; CDR3: CASSVQGADTEAFF
size: NA; D: TRBD2; V: TRBV27; J: TRBJ2-7; DNA: TGTGCCAGCAGTCCTAGCGGGGGGTACGAGCAGTACTTC; CDR3: CASSPSGGYEQYF
size: few; D: TRBD1; V: TRBV20-1; J: TRBJ1-5; DNA: TGCAGTGCTAGTGAGACAGGGCCTACCAATCAGCCCCAGCATTTT; CDR3: CSASETGPTNQPQHF
size: NA; D: NA; V: TRBV5-5; J: TRBJ1-2; DNA: TGTGCCAGCAGCGAAGCCGGGAACTATGGCTACACCTTC; CDR3: CASSEAGNYGYTF
size: NA; D: TRBD1; V: TRBV10-1; J: TRBJ1-1; DNA: TGCGCCAGCAGTGATCAGACAGGGGAAAACACTGAAGCTTTCTTT; CDR3: CASSDQTGENTEAFF
size: NA; D: NA; V: TRBV4-2; J: TRBJ1-2; DNA: TGTGCCAGCAGCCAAGAAGGAGGAAACTCTAACTATGGCTACACCTTC; CDR3: CASSQEGGNSNYGYTF
size: NA; D: TRBD1; V: TRBV6-1; J: TRBJ1-1; DNA: TGTGCCAGCAATGAAGGGGAAGACAGGGGGGTTGCTTTCTTT; CDR3: CASNEGEDRGVAFF
size: NA; D: NA; V: TRBV6-5; J: TRBJ2-6; DNA: TGTGCCAGCACCCTCTCGCACTCTGGGGCCAACGTCCTGACTTTC; CDR3: CASTLSHSGANVLTF
size: NA; D: TRBD1; V: TRBV19; J: TRBJ2-7; DNA: TGTGCCTCTCAACGGGACAGGGTGACGAGAGAGCAGTACTTC; CDR3: CASQRDRVTREQYF
size: NA; D: TRBD2; V: TRBV9; J: TRBJ2-7; DNA: TGTGCCAGCAGCGCCGCGGGACTAGTATACGAGCAGTACTTC; CDR3: CASSAAGLVYEQYF
size: NA; D: NA; V: TRBV19; J: TRBJ2-7; DNA: TGTGCCAGTAGTCCGGGCTATTCCTACGAGCAGTACTTC; CDR3: CASSPGYSYEQYF
size: NA; D: NA; V: TRBV7-2; J: TRBJ2-2; DNA: TGTGCCAGCAGATTCTCCACTTCCGGGGAGCTGTTTTTT; CDR3: CASRFSTSGELFF
size: NA; D: NA; V: TRBV2; J: TRBJ2-7; DNA: TGTGCCAGCAGTCTGCGGGACAGCCCTAAGCAGTACTTC; CDR3: CASSLRDSPKQYF
size: NA; D: NA; V: TRBV5-7; J: TRBJ2-7; DNA: TGTGCCAGCAGCAACACTCGGGCCGAATACGAGCAGTACTTC; CDR3: CASSNTRAEYEQYF
size: NA; D: NA; V: TRBV12-3/TRBV12-4; J: TRBJ2-5; DNA: TGTGCCAGCAGTATGCAAGAGACCCAGTACTTC; CDR3: CASSMQETQYF
size: NA; D: TRBD1; V: TRBV7-2; J: TRBJ2-1; DNA: TGTGCCAGCAGCTTAAAAAGGGGGCGGGCTGAGCAGTTCTTC; CDR3: CASSLKRGRAEQFF
size: once; D: NA; V: TRBV24-1; J: TRBJ2-2; DNA: TGTGCCACCCCAGGGATACGGAACACCGGGGAGCTGTTTTTT; CDR3: CATPGIRNTGELFF
size: few; D: NA; V: TRBV7-6; J: TRBJ2-5; DNA: TGTGCCAGCAGCCCGTCCGGCGAGACCCAGTACTTC; CDR3: CASSPSGETQYF
size: NA; D: NA; V: TRBV5-1; J: TRBJ2-1; DNA: TGCGCCAGCAGTCCGGACAGCCAGGATTACAATGAGCAGTTCTTC; CDR3: CASSPDSQDYNEQFF
size: NA; D: NA; V: TRBV3-1/TRBV3-2; J: TRBJ2-1; DNA: TGTGCCAGCAGCCAAGATCTGAGCTTTTTCAATGAGCAGTTCTTC; CDR3: CASSQDLSFFNEQFF
size: NA; D: TRBD1; V: TRBV10-2; J: TRBJ2-2; DNA: TGCGCCAGCAGTGGACAGGGTTCGGCCGGGGAGCTGTTTTTT; CDR3: CASSGQGSAGELFF